This T cell receptor beta chain is drawn from a study of T cell changes during pregnancy in multiple sclerosis. From germline, CDR1 is MNHEY and CDR2 SMNVEV (reference sequence). The CDR3 runs 16 residues. The data were produced by immunoSEQ multiplex PCR, yet TCRdb's version contains in-frame clones alone and is incomplete. The sample gives about 62,000 clones, 93% of which show up once; around 3% is in the top ten. As to this clone: An end of the junction differs from the germline gene, which may be a read error.

The clonotype was recovered from a female donor with multiple sclerosis, enrolled in a pregnancy study. This specimen was CD8+ T cells from peripheral blood mononuclear cells, taken in the second trimester of pregnancy. The chain employs TRBV27 and TRBJ2-7, with TRBD1 matching over 8 bases. CDR3 in amino acids: CASSLGSRGRSHEQYF. DNA for the CDR3: TGTGCCAGCAGTTTAGGGTCCAGGGGGCGCTCCCACGAGCAGTACTTC.